This TCR beta chain was documented in a study of cytotoxic CD8 clonotypes in ibrutinib-treated CLL. Points from the study as a whole: An increase in clonality occurred at ibrutinib response, followed by a return toward baseline at progression.

Repertoires were generated with immunoSEQ multiplex PCR, while TCRdb's copy carries only in-frame clones and drops some. The table shows 60,000 to 70,000 clones, with less than 60% occurring only once. The CDR3 contains 15 residues. V was trimmed by 1 base and J by 2 bases, leaving 9 bases between them. Germline values: CDR1 MNHNS, CDR2 SASEGT. This clone was observed many times. The antigen is unknown. Sequenced material: PBMCs, taken after 12 months of ibrutinib treatment. The sequence came from a human donor with chronic lymphocytic leukemia. This chain links TRBV6-1 with TRBJ1-5; D possibly corresponds to TRBD1 (5 bases). CDR3 sequence: CASSEEGTRNQPQHF. The CDR3 region has the DNA TGTGCCAGCAGTGAAGAAGGGACCCGCAATCAGCCCCAGCATTTT.